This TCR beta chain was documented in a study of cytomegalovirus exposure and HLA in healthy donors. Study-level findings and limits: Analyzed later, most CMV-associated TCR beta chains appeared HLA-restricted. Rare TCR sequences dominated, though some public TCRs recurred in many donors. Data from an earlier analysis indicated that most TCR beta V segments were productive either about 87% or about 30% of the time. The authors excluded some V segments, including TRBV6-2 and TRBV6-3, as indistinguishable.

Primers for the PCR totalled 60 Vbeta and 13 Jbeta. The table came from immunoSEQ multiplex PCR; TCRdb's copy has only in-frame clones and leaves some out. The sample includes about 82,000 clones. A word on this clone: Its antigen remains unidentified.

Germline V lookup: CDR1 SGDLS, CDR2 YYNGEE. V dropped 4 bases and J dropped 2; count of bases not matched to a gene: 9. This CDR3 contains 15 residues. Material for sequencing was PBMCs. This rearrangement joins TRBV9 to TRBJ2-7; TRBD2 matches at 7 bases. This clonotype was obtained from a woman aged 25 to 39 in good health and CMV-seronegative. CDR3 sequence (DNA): TGTGCCAGCAGCCAAGAAGCGGGGTTAACCTACGAGCAGTACTTC. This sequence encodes CASSQEAGLTYEQYF.